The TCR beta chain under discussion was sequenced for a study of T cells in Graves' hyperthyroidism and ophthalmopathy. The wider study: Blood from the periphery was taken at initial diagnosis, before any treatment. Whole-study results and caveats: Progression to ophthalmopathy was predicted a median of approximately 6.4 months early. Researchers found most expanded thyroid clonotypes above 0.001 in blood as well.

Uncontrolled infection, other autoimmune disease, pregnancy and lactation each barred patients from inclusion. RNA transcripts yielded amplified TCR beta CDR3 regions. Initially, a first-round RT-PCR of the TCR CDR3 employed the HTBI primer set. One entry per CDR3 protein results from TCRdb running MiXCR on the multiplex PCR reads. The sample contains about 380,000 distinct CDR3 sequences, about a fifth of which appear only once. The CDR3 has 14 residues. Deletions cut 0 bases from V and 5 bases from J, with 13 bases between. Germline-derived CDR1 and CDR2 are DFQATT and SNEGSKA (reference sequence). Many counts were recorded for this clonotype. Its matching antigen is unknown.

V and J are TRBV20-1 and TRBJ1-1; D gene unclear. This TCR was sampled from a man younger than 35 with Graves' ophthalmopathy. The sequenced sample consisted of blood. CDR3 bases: TGCAGTGCTAGAGATCTGGACCTGGCGACTGAAGCTTTCTTT. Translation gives CSARDLDLATEAFF.